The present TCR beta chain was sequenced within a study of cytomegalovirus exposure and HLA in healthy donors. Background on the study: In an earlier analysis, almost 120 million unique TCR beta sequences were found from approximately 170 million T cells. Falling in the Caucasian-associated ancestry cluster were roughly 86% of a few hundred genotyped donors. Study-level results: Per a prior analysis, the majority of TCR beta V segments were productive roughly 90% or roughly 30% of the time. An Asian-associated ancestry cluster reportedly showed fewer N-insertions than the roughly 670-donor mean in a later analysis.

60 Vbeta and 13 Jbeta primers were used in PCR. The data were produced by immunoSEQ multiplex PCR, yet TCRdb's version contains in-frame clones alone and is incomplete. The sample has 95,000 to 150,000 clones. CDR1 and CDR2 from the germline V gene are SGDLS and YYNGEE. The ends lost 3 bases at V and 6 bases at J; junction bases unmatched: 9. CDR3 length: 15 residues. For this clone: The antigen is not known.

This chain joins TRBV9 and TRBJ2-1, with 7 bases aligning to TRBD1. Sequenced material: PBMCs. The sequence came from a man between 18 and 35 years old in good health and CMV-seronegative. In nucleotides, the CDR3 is TGTGCCAGCAGCGGCACCGGGACAGTATCCAATGAGCAGTTCTTC. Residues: CASSGTGTVSNEQFF.